The 2 T cell receptor beta chains reported below all come from one sample, sequenced in a study of shared clonotypes between healthy human individuals. Generated by immunoSEQ multiplex PCR, the TCRdb table keeps only in-frame clones and is missing some. The data hold roughly 1.4 million clones, with around 98.5% observed a single time. The sequenced sample was naive CD4+ T cells sorted from blood. Subset: CD45RA+ positively selected. These receptors came from a man in his thirties or forties in good health.

V usage is TRBV5-1 and J usage is TRBJ2-1; 10 bases align to TRBD2. The CDR3 is 17 amino acids. The V gene end was trimmed by 0 bases and the J gene end by 7 bases; junction bases not matched to a gene: 10. CDR1 and CDR2 from the germline V gene are SGHRS and YFSETQ. CDR3 in amino acids: CASSLDFAAGGDNEQFF. The CDR3 coding sequence is TGCGCCAGCAGCTTGGATTTTGCAGCGGGAGGGGATAATGAGCAGTTCTTC.

This clone was detected once. The J gene is TRBJ2-7, the V gene TRBV6-1; 11 nucleotides line up with TRBD1. Germline loops: CDR1 MNHNS, CDR2 SASEGT. This CDR3 region has 15 residues. V trimming: 5 bases; J trimming: 5 bases; junction bases outside the gene matches: 8. The chain's CDR3 is CASSFRDRGVHEQYF. Written as DNA, the CDR3 is TGTGCCAGCAGTTTCCGGGACAGGGGGGTTCACGAGCAGTACTTC.